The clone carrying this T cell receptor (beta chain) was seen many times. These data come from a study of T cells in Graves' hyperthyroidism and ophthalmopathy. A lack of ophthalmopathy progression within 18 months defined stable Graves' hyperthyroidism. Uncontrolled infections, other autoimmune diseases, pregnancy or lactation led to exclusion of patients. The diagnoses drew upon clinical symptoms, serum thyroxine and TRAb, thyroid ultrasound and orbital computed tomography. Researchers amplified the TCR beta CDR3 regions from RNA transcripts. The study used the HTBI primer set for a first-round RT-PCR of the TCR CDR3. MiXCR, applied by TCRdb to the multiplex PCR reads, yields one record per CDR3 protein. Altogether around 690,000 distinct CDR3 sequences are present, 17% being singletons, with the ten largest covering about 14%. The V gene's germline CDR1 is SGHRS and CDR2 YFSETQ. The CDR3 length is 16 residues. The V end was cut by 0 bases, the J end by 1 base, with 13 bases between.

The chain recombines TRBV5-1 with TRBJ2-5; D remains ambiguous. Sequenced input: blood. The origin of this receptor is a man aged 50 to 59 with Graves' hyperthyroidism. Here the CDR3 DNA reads TGCGCCAGCAGCTTGGGACCTCTAGGAGTCCAAGAGACCCAGTACTTC. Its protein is CASSLGPLGVQETQYF.